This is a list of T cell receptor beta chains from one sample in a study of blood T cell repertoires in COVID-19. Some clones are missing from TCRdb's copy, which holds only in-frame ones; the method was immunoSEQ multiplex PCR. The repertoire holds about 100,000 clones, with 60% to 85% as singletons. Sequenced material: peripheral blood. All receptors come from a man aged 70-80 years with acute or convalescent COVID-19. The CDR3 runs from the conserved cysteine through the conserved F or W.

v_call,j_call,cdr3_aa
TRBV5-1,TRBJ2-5,CASSLEGHRAEETQYF
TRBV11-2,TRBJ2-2,CASSLDFRRGGVNTGELFF
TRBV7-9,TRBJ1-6,CASSPSRGMDSPLHF
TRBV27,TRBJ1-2,CASSPRQGPGGYTF
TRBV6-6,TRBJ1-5,CASSYGRGGNQPQHF
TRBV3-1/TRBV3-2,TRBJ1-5,CASSHRGRGRPQHF
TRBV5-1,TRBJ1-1,CASSYPTGAANTEAFF
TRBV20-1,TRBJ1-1,CSAEPGEAFF
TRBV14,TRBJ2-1,CASSALAGGLYNEQFF
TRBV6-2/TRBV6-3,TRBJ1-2,CASSYSSAGTIGYTF
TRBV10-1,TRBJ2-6,CASSESRDSSGANVLTF
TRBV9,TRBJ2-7,CASSPGTSGGFDEQYF
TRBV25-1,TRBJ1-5,CASSEYSQGYDQPQHF
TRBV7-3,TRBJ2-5,CASSSGIPLQETQYF
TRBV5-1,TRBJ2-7,CASSLSGKGSYEQYF
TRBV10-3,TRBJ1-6,CAIKPGSSYNSPLHF
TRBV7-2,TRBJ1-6,CASSSGQDTPLHF
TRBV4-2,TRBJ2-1,CASSGDRGQNEQFF
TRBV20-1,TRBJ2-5,CSARGRGGQYF
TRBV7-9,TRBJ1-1,CASSTADLRAFF
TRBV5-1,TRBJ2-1,CASSRDRGYNEQFF
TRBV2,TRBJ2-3,CASSEMSVELAVGDTQYF
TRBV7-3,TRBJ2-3,CASSLRGGVTDTQYF
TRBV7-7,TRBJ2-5,CASSSRGAPQETQYF
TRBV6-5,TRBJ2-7,CASNHARSSYEQYF
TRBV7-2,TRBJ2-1,CASSLSVSGNEQFF
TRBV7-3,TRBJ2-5,CASSGTGGVETQYF
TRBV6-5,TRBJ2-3,CASRAGISTDTQYF
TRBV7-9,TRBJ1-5,CASSLGADYSNQPQHF
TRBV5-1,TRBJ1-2,CASSLVGTGWNGYTF
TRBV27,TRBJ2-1,CASSSPGQVGYNEQFF
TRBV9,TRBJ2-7,CASSVGNLAGNEQYF
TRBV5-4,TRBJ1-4,CASSRPGGTNEKLFF
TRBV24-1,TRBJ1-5,CAMQGSNQPQHF
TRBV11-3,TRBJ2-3,CASSLGPGQGAITDTQYF
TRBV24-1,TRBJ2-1,CATSDPGVDEQFF